This entry lists 2 T cell receptor beta chains sequenced from one sample in a study of low-dose radiotherapy and immunotherapy resistance in tumors (dated by TCRdb to between 2022 and 2023). Interpreted using the paper, the time point label stands for: before trial treatment. TCRdb shows the sequencer as Illumina HiSeq 2500. Superscript III and a set of TRAV- and TRBV-specific primers were used to synthesize first-strand cDNA, so that both TCRalpha and TCRbeta chains were covered. TCRs were amplified for 20 PCR cycles with Phusion, using a constant-region primer paired with the adapter attached to the V primers. TCRdb's own reprocessing of the public reads used fastp at Q25 and MiXCR and kept productive beta chains. CDR3 protein sequences are deduplicated, and each keeps its most common genes and DNA. The sample data list over 70,000 distinct CDR3 sequences, and roughly 30% of these were observed just once. The ten largest clones add up to around 10% of the sample.

Source: PBMCs, taken before treatment. All receptors come from a female donor with ovarian cancer.

As regards this clonotype: A far larger clone is just one base off, so this is likely a read error. The genes are TRBV6-2 or TRBV6-3 and TRBJ2-7; unclear D gene. Trimming removed 8 bases from V and 7 bases from J, with 15 bases in between. CDR1 and CDR2 (germline): MNHEY, SVGEGT. This CDR3 spans 12 amino acids. The CDR3 protein is CASGDGYNEQYF. CDR3 coding DNA: TGTGCCAGCGGTGACGGATACAATGAGCAGTACTTC.

This clonotype was seen repeatedly, ten times or more. This chain links TRBV29-1 with TRBJ2-6; D unresolved. The CDR3 is made up of 15 amino acids. CDR1 is SQVTM and CDR2 is ANQGSEA in the germline V gene. Trimming took off 2 bases at V and 1 base at J, with 9 bases between the two ends. The CDR3 reads CSVELMVSGANVLTF. The CDR3 DNA follows: TGCAGCGTTGAACTCATGGTTTCTGGGGCCAACGTCCTGACTTTC. The whole variable domain, remainder taken from reference TRBV29-1 and TRBJ2-6, is SAVISQKPSRDICQRGTSLTIQCQVDSQVTMMFWYRQQPGQSLTLIATANQGSEATYESGFVIDKFPISRPNLTFSTLTVSNMSPEDSSIYLCSVELMVSGANVLTFGAGSRLTVL.